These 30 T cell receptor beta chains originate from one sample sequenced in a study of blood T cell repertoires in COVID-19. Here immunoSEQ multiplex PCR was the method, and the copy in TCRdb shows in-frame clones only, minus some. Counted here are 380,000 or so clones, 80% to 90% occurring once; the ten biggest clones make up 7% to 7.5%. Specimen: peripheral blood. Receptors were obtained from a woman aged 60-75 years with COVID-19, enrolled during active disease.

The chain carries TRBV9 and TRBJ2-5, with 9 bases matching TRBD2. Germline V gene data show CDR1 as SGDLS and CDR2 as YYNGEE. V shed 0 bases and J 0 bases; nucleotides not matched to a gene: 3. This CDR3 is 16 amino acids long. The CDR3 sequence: CASSVVSGGNQETQYF. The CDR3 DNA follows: TGTGCCAGCAGCGTAGTGAGCGGGGGGAACCAAGAGACCCAGTACTTC.

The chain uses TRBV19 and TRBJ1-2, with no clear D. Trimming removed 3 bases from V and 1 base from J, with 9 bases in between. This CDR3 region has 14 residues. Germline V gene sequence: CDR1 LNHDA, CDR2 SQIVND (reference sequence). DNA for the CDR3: TGTGCCAGTAGTATCCCCGGGGTTAACTATGGCTACACCTTC. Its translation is CASSIPGVNYGYTF. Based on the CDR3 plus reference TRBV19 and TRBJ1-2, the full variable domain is DGGITQSPKYLFRKEGQNVTLSCEQNLNHDAMYWYRQDPGQGLRLIYYSQIVNDFQKGDIAEGYSVSREKKESFPLTVTSAQKNPTAFYLCASSIPGVNYGYTFGSGTRLTVV.

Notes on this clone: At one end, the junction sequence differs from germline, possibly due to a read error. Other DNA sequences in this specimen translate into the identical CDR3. CDR3 protein: CASRISSGANVLTF. Here the CDR3 DNA reads TGTGCCAGCAGAATCAGCTCTGGGGCTAACGTCCTGACTTTC. V and J are TRBV2 and TRBJ2-6; maybe TRBD1 (5 bases). Germline loops: CDR1 SNHLY, CDR2 FYNNEI. This CDR3 spans 14 amino acids.

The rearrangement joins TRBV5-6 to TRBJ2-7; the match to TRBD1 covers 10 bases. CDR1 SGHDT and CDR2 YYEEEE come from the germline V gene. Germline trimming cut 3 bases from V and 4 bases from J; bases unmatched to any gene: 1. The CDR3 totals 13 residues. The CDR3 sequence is CASSWDRGYEQYF. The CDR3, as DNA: TGTGCCAGCAGCTGGGACAGGGGATACGAGCAGTACTTC.

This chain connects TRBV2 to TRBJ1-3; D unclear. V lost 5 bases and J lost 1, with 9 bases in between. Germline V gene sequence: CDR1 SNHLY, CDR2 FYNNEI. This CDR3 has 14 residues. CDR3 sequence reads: CASSTGLSGNTIYF. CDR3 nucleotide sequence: TGTGCCAGCAGTACCGGTCTTTCTGGAAACACCATATATTTT.

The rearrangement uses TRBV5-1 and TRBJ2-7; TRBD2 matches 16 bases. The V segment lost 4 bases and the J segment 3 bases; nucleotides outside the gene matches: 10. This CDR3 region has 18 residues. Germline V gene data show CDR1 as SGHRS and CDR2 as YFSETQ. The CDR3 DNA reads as TGCGCCAGCAGCATAGAACCGGGACTAGCGGGGGGGCACTACGAGCAGTACTTC. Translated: CASSIEPGLAGGHYEQYF.

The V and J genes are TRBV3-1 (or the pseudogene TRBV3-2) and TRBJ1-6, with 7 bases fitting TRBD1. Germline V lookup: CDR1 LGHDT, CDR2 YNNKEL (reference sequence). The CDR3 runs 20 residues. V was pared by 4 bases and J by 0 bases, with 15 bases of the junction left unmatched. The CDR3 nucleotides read TGTGCCAGCAGCCGCCGAAGGGACAGCCGCCAGATCTCCTATAATTCACCCCTCCACTTT. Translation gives CASSRRRDSRQISYNSPLHF.

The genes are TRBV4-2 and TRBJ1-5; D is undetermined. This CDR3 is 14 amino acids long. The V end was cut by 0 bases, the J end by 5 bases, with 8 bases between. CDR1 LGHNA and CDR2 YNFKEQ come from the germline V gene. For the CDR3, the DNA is TGTGCCAGCAGCCAAGATCCCGGGGATCAGCCCCAGCATTTT. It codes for CASSQDPGDQPQHF.

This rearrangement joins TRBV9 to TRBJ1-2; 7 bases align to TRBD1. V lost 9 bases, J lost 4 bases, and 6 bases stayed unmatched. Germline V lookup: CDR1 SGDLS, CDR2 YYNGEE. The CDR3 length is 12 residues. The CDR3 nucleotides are TGTGCCACGTCGGGACAGAGCTATGGCTACACCTTC. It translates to CATSGQSYGYTF.

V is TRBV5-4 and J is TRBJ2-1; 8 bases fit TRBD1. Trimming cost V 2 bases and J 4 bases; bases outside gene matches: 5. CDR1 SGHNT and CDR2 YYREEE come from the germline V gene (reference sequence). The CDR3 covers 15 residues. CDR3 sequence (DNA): TGTGCCAGCAGCTTCCGGGACAGGCTATACAATGAGCAGTTCTTC. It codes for CASSFRDRLYNEQFF.

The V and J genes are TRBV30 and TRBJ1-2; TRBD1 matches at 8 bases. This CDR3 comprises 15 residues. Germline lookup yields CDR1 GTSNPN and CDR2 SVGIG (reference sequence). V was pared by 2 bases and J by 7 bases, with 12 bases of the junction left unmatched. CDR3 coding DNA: TGTGCCTGGAGTTCGTACGGACAGGGTATTGGTGGCTACACCTTC. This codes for CAWSSYGQGIGGYTF. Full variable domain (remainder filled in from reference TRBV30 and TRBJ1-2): SQTIHQWPATLVQPVGSPLSLECTVEGTSNPNLYWYRQAAGRGLQLLFYSVGIGQISSEVPQNLSASRPQDRQFILSSKKLLLSDSGFYLCAWSSYGQGIGGYTFGSGTRLTVV.

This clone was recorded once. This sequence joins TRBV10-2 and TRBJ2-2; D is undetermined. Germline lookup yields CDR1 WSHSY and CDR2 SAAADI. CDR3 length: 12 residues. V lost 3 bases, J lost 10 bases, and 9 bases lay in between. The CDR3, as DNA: TGCGCCAGCAGTGAATTAGATCTGGAGCTGTTTTTT. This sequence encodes CASSELDLELFF.

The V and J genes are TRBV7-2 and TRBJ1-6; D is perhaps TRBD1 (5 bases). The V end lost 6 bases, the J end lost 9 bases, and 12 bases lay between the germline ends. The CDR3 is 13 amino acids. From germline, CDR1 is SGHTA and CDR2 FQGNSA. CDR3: CASRRTIGSPLHF. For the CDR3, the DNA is TGTGCCAGCAGGAGGACAATAGGTTCACCCCTCCACTTT.

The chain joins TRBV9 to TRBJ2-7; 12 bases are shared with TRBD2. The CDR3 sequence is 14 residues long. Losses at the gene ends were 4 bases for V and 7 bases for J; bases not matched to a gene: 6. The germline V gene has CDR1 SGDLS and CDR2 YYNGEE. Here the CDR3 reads CASSPSGGAGEQYF. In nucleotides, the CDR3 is TGTGCCAGCAGCCCTAGCGGGGGGGCCGGGGAGCAGTACTTC.

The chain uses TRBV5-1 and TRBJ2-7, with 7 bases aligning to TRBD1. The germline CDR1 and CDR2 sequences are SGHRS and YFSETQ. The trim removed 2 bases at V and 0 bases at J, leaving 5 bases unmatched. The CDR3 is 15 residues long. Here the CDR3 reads CASSFGTAASYEQYF. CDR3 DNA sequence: TGCGCCAGCAGCTTCGGGACAGCCGCCTCCTACGAGCAGTACTTC.

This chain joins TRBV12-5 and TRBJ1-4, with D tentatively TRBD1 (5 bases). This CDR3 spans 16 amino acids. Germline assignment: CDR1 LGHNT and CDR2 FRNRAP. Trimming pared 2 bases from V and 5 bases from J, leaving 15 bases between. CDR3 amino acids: CASGLRTGGGNEKLFF. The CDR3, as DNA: TGTGCTAGTGGTTTGAGGACCGGTGGGGGGAATGAAAAACTGTTTTTT.

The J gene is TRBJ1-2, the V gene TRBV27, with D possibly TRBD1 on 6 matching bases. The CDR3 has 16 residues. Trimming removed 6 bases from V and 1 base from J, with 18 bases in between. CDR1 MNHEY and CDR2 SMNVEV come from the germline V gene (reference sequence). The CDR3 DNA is TGTGCCAGCAGCTATTCCGGGACACACCTTAACTATGGCTACACCTTC. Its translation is CASSYSGTHLNYGYTF.

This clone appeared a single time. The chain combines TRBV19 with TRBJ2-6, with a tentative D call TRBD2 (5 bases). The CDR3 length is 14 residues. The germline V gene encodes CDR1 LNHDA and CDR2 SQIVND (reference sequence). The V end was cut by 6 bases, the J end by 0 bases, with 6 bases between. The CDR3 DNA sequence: TGTGCCAGTAGAGCGGTCTCTGGGGCCAACGTCCTGACTTTC. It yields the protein CASRAVSGANVLTF. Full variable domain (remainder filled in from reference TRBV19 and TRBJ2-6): DGGITQSPKYLFRKEGQNVTLSCEQNLNHDAMYWYRQDPGQGLRLIYYSQIVNDFQKGDIAEGYSVSREKKESFPLTVTSAQKNPTAFYLCASRAVSGANVLTFGAGSRLTVL.

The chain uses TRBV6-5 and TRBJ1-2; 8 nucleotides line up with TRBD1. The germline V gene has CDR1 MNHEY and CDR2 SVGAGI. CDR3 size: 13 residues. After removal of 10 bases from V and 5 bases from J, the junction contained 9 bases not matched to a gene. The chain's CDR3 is CANEETGEYGYTF. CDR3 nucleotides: TGTGCCAACGAGGAGACAGGGGAATATGGCTACACCTTC.

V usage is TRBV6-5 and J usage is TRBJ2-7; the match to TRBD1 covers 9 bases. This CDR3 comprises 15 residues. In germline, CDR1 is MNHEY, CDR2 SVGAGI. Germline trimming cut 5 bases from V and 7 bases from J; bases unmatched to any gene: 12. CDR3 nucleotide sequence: TGTGCCAGCAGTCTTTCCGGGACAGGGTCGCGAGAGCAGTACTTC. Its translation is CASSLSGTGSREQYF.

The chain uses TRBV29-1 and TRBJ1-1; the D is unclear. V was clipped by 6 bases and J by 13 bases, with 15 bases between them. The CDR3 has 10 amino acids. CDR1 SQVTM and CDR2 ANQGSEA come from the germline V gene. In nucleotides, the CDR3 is TGCAGCGTCAATGGTCTTTCGGTTTTCTTT. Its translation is CSVNGLSVFF.

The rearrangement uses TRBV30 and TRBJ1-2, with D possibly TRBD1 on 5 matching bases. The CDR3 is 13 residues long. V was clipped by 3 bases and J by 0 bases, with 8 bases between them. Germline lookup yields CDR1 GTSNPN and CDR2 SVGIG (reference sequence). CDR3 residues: CAWRRGANYGYTF. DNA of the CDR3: TGTGCCTGGAGGCGGGGGGCTAACTATGGCTACACCTTC.

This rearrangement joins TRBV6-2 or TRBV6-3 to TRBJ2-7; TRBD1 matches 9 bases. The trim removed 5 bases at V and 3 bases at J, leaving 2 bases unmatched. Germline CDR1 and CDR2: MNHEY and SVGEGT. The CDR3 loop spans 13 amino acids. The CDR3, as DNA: TGTGCCAGCAGTACAGGGGGCCTCTACGAGCAGTACTTC. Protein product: CASSTGGLYEQYF.

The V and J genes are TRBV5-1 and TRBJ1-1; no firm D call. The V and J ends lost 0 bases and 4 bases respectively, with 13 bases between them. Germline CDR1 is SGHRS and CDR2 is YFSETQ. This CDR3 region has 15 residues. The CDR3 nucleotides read TGCGCCAGCAGCTTGGGAAGCGGGGTGTTCACTGAAGCTTTCTTT. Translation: CASSLGSGVFTEAFF.

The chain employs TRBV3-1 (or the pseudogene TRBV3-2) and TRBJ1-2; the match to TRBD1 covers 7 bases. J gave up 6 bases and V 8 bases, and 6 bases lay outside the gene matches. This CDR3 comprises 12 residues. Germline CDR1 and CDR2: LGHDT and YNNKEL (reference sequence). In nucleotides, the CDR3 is TGTGCCAGCTCGGCAGGGGGAAATGGCTACACCTTC. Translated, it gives CASSAGGNGYTF.

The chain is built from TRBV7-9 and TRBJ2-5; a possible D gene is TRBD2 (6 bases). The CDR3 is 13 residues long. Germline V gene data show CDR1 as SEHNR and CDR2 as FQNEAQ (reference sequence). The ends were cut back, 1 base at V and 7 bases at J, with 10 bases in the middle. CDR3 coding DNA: TGTGCCAGCAGCTTAGTAGCGGCGGGGACCCAGTACTTC. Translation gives CASSLVAAGTQYF.

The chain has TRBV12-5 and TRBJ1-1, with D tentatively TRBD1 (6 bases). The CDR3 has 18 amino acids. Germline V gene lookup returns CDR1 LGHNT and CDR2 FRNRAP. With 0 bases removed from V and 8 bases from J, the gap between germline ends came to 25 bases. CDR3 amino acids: CASGLVTGTYRPLAEAFF. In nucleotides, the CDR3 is TGTGCTAGTGGTTTGGTAACCGGGACATACCGGCCCCTAGCCGAAGCTTTCTTT.

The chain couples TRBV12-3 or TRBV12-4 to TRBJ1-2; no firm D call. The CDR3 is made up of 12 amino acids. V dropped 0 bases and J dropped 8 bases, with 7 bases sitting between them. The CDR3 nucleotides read TGTGCCAGCAGTTTAGCCGCGGAGGGCTACACCTTC. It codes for CASSLAAEGYTF.

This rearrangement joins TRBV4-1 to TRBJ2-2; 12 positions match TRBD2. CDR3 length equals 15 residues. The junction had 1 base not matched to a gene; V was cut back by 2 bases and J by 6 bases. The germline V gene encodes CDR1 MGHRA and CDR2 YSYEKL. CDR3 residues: CASSQLAGGPGELFF. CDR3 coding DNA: TGCGCCAGCAGCCAACTAGCGGGGGGGCCCGGGGAGCTGTTTTTT.

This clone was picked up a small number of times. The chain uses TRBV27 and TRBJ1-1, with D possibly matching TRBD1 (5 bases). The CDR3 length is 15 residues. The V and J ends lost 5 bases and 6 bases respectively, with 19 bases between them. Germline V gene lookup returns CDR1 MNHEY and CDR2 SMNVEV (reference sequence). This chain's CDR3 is CASSPIGQRTAEAFF. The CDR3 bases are TGTGCCAGCAGTCCTATTGGACAAAGGACCGCTGAAGCTTTCTTT.